Below, one TCR beta chain is given with its context. The antigen remains unidentified. The CDR3 consists of 12 residues. The V end lost 5 bases, the J end lost 2 bases, and 4 bases lay between the germline ends. The germline V gene has CDR1 MNHNY and CDR2 SVGAGI (reference sequence). These data come from a study of shared clonotypes between healthy human individuals. Study-wide results and caveats: Sequencing depth was predicted to influence how clonotypes are shared among donors.

Here immunoSEQ multiplex PCR was the method, and the copy in TCRdb shows in-frame clones only, minus some. The data contain 2,500,000 or so clones, roughly nine tenths of them singletons. The receptor's source is a man between 18 and 29 years old in good health. The chain joins TRBV6-6 to TRBJ2-1; no clear D gene. Sequenced material: naive CD4+ T cells sorted from blood. The subset: CD45RA+ positively selected. CDR3 nucleotides: TGTGCCAGCAGTCTACCCTACAATGAGCAGTTCTTC. This translates into CASSLPYNEQFF.